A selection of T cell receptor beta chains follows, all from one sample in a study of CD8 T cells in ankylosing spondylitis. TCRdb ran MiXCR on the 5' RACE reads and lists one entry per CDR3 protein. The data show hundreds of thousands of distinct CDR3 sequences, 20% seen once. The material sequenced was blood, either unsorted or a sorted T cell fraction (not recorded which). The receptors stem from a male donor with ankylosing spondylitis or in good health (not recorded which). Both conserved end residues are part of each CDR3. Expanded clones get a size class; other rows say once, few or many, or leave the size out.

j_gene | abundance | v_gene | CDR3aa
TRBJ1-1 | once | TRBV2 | CTSSGDRPSGTEAFF
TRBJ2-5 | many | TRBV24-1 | CATSDHKFQETQYF
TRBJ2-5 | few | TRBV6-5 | CASRLGRVGETQYF
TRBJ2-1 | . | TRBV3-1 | CASSQDGRTSGRGNEQFF
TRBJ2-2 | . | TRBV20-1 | CSANRAGELFF
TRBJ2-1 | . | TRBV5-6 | CASSPWLAGGPSEQFF
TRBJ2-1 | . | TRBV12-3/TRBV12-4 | CASCSYYNEQFF
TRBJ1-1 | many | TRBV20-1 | CSARDGSGATEAFF
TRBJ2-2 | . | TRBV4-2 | CASSPSAGGMNTGELFF
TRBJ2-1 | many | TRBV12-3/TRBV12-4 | CASIKVQGGGEQFF
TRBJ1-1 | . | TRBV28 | CASSFSGGRTEAFF
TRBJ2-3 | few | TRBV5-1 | CASSGPGQWADTQYF
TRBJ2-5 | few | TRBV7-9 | CASSYRLAGTETQCF
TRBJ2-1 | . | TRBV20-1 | CSAGSIDYNEQFF
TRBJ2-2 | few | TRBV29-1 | CSVVVSGSNTGELFF
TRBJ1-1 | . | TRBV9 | CASSGDRTGNTEAFF
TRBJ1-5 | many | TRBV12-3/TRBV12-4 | CASSFSDLNQPQHF
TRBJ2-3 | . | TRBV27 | CASSTLAGGLTDTQYF
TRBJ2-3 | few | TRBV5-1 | CASSPDSTTQYF
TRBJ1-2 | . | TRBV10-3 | CAISGQGDYGYTF
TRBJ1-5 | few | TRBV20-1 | CSARLLTGGENQPQHF
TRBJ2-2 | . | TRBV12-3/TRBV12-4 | CASIKGGLNTGELFF
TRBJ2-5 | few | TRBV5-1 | CASSKGQGQETQYF
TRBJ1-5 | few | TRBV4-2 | CASSTRDTTKGPQHF
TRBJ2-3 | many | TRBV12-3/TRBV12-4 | CASTPVGARTDTQYF
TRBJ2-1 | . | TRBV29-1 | CSVNTGDEQFF
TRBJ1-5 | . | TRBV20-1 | CSARVRYSNQPQHF
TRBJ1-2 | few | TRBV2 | CASSYELYGYTF
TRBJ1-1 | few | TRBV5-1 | CASSSTALNTEAFF
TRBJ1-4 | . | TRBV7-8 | CASSLGTGRKLFF
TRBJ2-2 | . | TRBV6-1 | CASRDHRGTGGSGELFF
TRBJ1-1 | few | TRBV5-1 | CASSWQGVKGEAFF
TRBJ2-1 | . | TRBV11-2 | CASSPLRGHHNEQFF
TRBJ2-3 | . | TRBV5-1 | CASSFGSGGSDTQYF
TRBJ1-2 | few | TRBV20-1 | CNPQGVYGYTF
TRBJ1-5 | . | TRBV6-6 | CANSYPGEEPQHF
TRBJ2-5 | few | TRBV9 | CASSVSSGVQETQYF
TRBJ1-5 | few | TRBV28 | CASSSPGRGHQPQHF
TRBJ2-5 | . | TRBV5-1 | CASSLGSGRAETQYF
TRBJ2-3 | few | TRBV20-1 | CSARDWQGVLNTQYF
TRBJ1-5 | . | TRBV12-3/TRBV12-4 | CASSSPAGSNQPQHF
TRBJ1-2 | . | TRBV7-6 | CASSLARDSNYGYTF
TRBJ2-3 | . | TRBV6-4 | CASSSESTDTQYF
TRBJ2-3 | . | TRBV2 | CASSEVQIPSTDTQYF
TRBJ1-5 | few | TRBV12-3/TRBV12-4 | CASSKSNGGGGNQPQHF
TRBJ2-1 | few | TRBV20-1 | CSARDGTFHEQFF
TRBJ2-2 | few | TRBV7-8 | CASSLTGGRNTGELFF
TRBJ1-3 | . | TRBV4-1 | CASSQDPGAGSGNTIYF
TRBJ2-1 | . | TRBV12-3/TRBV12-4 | CASKTGGRYNEQFF
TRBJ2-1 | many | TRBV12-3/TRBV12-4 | CASSLGQSYNEQFF
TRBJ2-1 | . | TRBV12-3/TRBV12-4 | CASSNPDRGGEQFF
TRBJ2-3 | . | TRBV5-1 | CASGLGQGLGADTQYF